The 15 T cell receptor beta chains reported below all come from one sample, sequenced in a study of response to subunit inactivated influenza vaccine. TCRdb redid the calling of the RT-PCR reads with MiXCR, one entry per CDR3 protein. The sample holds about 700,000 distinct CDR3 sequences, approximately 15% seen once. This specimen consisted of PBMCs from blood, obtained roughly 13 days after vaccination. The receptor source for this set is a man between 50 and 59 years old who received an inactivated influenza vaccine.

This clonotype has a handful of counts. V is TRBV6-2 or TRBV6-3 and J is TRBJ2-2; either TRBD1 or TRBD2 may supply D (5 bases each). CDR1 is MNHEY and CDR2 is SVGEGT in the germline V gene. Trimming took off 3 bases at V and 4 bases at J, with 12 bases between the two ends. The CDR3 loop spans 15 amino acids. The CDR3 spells CASSYRGRSTGELFF. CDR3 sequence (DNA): TGTGCCAGCAGTTATCGGGGCAGGAGCACCGGGGAGCTGTTTTTT.

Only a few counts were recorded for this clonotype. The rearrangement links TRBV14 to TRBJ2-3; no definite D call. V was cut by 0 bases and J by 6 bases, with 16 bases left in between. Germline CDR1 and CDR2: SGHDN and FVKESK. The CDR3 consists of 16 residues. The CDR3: CASSQESRYLVDTQYF. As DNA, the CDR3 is TGTGCCAGCAGCCAAGAGTCAAGATACCTCGTTGATACGCAGTATTTT.

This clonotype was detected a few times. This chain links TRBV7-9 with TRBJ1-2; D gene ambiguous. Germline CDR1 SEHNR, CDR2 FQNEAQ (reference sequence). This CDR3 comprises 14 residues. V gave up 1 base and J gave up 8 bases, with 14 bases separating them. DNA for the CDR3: TGTGCCAGCAGCTTAGAAATGCCCAGTAGGGGCTACACCTTC. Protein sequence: CASSLEMPSRGYTF.

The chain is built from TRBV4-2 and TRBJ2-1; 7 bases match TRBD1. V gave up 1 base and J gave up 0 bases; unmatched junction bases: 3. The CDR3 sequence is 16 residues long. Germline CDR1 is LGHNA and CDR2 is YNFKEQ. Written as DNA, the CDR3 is TGTGCCAGCAGCCAAGCCAGGGGGACCTCCTACAATGAGCAGTTCTTC. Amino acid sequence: CASSQARGTSYNEQFF.

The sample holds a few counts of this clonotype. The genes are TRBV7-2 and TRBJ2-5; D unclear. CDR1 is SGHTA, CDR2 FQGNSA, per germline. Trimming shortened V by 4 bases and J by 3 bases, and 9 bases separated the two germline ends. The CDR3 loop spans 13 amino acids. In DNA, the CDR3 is TGTGCCAGCAGCTCGTGGGGTAAAGAGACCCAGTACTTC. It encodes CASSSWGKETQYF.

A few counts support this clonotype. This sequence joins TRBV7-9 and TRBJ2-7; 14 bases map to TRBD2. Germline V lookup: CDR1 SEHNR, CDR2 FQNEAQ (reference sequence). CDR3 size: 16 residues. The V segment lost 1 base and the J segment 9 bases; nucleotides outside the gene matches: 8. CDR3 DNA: TGTGCCAGCAGCTTAGTCACGGGACTAGCGGGAGCCGCGCAGTACTTC. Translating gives CASSLVTGLAGAAQYF.

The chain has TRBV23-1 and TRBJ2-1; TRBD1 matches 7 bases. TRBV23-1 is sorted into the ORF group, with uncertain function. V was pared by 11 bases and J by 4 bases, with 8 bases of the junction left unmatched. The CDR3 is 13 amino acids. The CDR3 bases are TGCGCCCCAGTGGCACAGGGGTACAATGAGCAGTTCTTC. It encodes CAPVAQGYNEQFF.

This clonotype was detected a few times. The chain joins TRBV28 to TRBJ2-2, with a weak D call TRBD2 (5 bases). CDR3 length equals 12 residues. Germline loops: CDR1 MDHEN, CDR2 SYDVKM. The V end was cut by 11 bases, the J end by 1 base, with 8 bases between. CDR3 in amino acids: CAVSGNTGELFF. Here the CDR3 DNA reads TGTGCCGTCAGCGGGAACACCGGGGAGCTGTTTTTT. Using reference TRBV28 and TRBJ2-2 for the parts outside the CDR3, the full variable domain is DVKVTQSSRYLVKRTGEKVFLECVQDMDHENMFWYRQDPGLGLRLIYFSYDVKMKEKGDIPEGYSVSREKKERFSLILESASTNQTSMYLCAVSGNTGELFFGEGSRLTVL.

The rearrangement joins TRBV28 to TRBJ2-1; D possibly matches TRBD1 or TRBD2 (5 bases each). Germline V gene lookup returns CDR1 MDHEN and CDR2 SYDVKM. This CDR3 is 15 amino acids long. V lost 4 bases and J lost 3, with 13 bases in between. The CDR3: CASSSLRGNYNEQFF. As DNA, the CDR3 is TGTGCCAGCAGTTCCCTTCGGGGCAACTACAATGAGCAGTTCTTC.

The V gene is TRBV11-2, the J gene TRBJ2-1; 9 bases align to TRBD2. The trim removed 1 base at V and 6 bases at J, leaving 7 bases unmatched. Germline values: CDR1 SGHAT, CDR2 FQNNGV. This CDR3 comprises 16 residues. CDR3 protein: CASSLGGLLAGNEQFF. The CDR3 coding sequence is TGTGCCAGCAGCTTAGGCGGTTTACTAGCGGGCAATGAGCAGTTCTTC.

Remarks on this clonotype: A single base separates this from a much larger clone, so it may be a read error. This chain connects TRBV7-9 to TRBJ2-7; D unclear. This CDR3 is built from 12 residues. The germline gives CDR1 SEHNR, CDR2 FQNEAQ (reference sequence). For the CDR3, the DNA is TGTTCCAGCCAGAGATCGATGAACGAGCAGTACTTC. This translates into CSSQRSMNEQYF.

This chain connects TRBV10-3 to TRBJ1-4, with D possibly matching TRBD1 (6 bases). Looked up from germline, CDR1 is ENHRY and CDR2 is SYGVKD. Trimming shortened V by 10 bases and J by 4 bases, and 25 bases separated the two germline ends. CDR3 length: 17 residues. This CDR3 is CATRKNLSDRDNEKLFF. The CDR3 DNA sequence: TGTGCCACGAGGAAAAATCTCTCGGACAGAGATAATGAAAAACTGTTTTTT.

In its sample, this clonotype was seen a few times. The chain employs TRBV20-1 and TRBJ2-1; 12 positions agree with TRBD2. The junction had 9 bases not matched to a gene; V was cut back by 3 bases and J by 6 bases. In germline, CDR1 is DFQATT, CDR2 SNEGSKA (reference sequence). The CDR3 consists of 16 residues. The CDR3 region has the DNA TGCAGTGCTAGGCTAGCGGGAGGGGTGGTAGGCAATGAGCAGTTCTTC. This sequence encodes CSARLAGGVVGNEQFF.

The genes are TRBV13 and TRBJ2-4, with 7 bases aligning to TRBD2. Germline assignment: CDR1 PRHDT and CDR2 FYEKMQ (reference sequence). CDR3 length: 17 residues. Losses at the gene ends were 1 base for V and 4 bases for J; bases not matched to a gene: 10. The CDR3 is CASSLEGEGSWKNIQYF. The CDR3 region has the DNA TGTGCCAGCAGCTTAGAAGGGGAGGGCTCCTGGAAAAACATTCAGTACTTC.

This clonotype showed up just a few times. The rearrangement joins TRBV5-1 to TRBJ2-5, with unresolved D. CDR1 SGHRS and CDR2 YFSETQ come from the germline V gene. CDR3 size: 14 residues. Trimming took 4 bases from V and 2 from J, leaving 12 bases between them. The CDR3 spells CASSPPYLQETQYF. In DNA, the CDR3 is TGCGCCAGCAGCCCCCCCTACCTTCAAGAGACCCAGTACTTC.